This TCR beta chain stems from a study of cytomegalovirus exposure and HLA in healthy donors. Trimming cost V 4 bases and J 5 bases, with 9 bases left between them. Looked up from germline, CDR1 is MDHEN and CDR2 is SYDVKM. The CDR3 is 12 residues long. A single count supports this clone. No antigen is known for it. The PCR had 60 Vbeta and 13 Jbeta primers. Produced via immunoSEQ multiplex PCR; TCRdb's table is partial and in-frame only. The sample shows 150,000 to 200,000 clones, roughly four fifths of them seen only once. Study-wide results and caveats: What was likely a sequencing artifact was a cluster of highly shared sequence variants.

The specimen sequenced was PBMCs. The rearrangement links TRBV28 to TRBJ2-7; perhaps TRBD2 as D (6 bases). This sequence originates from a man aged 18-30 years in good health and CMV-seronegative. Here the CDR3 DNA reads TGTGCCAGCAGTTGGGACTTGAACGAGCAGTACTTC. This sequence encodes CASSWDLNEQYF.